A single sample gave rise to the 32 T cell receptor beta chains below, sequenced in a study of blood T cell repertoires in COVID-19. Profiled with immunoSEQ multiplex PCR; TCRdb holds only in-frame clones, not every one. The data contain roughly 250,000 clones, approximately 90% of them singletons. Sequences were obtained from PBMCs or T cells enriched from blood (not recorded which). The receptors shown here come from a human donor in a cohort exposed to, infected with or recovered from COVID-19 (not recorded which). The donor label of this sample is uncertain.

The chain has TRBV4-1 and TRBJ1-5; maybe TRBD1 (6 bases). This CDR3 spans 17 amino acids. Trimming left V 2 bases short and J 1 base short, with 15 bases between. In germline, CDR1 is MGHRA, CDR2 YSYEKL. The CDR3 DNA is TGCGCCAGCAGCCAACTTGGGGTTGACAGGAGCAATCAGCCCCAGCATTTT. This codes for CASSQLGVDRSNQPQHF.

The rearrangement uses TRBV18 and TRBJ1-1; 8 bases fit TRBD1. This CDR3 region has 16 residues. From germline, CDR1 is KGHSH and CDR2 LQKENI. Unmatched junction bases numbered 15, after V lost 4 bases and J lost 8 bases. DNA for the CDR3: TGTGCCAGCTCACTCACTTCCGGGACAGGAGGACCAGAAGCTTTCTTT. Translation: CASSLTSGTGGPEAFF.

Here the CDR3 DNA reads TGTGCCAGAAGCTTGCCCTTATCCAGCTCCTATAATTCACCCCTCCACTTT. It yields the protein CARSLPLSSSYNSPLHF. The V and J genes are TRBV5-3 and TRBJ1-6; no definite D call. TRBV5-3 is annotated as an ORF whose role is uncertain. V gave up 1 base and J gave up 0 bases, with 11 bases separating them. This CDR3 is built from 17 residues.

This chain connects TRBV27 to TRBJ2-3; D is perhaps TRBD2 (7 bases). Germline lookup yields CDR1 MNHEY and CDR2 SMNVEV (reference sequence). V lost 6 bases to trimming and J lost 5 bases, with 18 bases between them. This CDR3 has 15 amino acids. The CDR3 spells CASSPGGGLGDTQYF. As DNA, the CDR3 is TGTGCCAGCAGCCCTGGGGGGGGGCTTGGAGATACGCAGTATTTT.

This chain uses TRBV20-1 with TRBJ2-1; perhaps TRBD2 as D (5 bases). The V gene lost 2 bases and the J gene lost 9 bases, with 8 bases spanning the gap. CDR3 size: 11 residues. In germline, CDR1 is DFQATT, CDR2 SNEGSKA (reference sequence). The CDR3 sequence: CSARTGFEQFF. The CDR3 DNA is TGCAGTGCTAGAACGGGATTTGAGCAGTTCTTC.

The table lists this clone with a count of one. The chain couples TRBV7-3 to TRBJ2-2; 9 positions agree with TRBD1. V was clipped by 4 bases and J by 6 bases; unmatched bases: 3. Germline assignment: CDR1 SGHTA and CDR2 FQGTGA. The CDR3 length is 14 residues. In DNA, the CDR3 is TGTGCCAGCAGCTCCACAGGGGGCGCCGGGGAGCTGTTTTTT. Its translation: CASSSTGGAGELFF.

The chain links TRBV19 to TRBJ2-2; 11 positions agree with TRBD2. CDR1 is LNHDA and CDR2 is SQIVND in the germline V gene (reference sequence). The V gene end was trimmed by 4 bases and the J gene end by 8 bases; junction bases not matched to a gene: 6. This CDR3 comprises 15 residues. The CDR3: CASSKLAGVEGELFF. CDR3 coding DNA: TGTGCCAGTAGTAAACTAGCGGGGGTAGAAGGGGAGCTGTTTTTT.

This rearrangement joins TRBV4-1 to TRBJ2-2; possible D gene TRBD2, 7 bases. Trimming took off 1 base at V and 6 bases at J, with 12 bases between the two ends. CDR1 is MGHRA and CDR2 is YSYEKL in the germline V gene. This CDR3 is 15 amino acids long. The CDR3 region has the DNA TGCGCCAGCAGCCAAGTGGGGGGGGGCGCCGGGGAGCTGTTTTTT. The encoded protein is CASSQVGGGAGELFF.

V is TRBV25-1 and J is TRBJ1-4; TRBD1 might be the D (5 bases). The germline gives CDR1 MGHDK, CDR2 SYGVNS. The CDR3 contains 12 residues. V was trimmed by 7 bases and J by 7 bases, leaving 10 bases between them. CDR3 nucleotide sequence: TGTGCCAGCATGACCGGGGGTGAAAAACTGTTTTTT. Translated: CASMTGGEKLFF. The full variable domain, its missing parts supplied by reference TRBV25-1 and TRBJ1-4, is EADIYQTPRYLVIGTGKKITLECSQTMGHDKMYWYQQDPGMELHLIHYSYGVNSTEKGDLSSESTVSRIRTEHFPLTLESARPSHTSQYLCASMTGGEKLFFGSGTQLSVL.

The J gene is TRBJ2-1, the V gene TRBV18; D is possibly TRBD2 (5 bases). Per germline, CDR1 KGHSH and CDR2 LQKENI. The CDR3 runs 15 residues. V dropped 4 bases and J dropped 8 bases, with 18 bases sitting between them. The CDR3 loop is CASSRPRRSLHEQFF. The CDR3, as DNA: TGTGCCAGCTCACGACCTAGGAGGTCCCTACATGAGCAGTTCTTC.

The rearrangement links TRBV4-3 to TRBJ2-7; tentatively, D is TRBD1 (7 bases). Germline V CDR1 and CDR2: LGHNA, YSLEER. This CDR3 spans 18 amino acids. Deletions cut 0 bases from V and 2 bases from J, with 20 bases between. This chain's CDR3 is CASSQDYEQGRITYEQYF. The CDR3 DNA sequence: TGCGCCAGCAGCCAAGACTATGAACAGGGGAGGATTACCTACGAGCAGTACTTC.

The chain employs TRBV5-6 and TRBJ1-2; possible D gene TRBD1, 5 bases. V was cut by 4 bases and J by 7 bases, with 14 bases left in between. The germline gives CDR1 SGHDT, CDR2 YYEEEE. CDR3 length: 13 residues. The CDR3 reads CASSPRSGSGYTF. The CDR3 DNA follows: TGTGCCAGCAGCCCGAGATCAGGGTCTGGCTACACCTTC.

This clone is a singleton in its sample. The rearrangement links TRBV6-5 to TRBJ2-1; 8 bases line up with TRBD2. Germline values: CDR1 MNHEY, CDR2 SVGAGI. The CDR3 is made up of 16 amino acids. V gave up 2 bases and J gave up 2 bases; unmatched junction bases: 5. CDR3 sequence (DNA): TGTGCCAGCAGTTACGACGGACTAGCAGCCTACAATGAGCAGTTCTTC. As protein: CASSYDGLAAYNEQFF.

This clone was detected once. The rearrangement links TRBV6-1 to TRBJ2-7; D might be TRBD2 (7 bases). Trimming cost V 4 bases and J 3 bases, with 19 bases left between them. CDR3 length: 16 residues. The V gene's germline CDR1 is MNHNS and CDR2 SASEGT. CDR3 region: CASSGPRGGVNYEQYF. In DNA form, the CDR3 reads TGTGCCAGCAGTGGTCCTAGGGGGGGAGTTAACTACGAGCAGTACTTC.

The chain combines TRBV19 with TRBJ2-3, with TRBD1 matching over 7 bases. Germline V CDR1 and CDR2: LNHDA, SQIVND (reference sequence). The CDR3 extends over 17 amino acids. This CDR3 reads CAPKTGIGPISTDTQYF. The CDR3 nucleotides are TGTGCTCCCAAGACAGGGATAGGCCCGATTAGCACAGATACGCAGTATTTT.

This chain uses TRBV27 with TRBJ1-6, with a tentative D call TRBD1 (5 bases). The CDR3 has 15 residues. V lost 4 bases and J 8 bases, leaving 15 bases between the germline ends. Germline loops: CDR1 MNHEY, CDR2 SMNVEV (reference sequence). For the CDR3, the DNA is TGTGCCAGCAGTTATACTTGGGGGGAGGATTCACCCCTCCACTTT. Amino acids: CASSYTWGEDSPLHF.

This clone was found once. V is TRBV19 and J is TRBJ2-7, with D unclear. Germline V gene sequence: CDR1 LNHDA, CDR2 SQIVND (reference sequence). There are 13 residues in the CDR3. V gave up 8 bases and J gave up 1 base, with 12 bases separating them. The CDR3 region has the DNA TGTGCCAGTGGAGAGAGCCGGTCCTACGAGCAGTACTTC. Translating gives CASGESRSYEQYF.

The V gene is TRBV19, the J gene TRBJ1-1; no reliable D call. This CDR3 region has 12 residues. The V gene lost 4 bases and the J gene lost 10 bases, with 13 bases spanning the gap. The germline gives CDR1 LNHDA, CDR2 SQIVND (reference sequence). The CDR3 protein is CASSTLERTAFF. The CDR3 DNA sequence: TGTGCCAGTAGTACCTTGGAGCGGACAGCTTTCTTT.

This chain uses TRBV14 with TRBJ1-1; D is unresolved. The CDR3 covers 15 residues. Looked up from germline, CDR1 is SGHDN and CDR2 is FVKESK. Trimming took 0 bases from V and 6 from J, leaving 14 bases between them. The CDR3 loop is CASSQDLGSYSEAFF. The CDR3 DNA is TGTGCCAGCAGCCAAGATTTGGGCAGTTATTCTGAAGCTTTCTTT.

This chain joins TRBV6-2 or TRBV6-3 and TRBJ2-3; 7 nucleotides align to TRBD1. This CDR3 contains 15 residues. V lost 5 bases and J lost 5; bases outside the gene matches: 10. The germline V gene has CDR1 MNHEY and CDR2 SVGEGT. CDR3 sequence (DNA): TGTGCCAGCAGTCCCGGACAGGCGAGGGGAGATACGCAGTATTTT. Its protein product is CASSPGQARGDTQYF.

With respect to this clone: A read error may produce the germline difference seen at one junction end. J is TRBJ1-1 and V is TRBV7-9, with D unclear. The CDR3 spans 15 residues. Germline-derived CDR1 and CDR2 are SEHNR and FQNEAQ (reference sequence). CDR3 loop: CASRAVRGMKTEAFF. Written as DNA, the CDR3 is TGTGCCAGCAGGGCGGTTAGAGGGATGAAAACTGAAGCTTTCTTT.

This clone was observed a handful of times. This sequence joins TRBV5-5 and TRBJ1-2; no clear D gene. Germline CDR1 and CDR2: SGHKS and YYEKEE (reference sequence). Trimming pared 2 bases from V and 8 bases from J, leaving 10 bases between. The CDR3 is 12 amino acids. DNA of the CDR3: TGTGCCAGCAGCTTTAACCACGAGGGCTACACCTTC. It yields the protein CASSFNHEGYTF.

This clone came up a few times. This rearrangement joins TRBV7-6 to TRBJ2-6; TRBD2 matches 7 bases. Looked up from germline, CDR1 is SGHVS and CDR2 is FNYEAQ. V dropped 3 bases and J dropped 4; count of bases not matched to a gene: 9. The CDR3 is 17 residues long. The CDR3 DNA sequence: TGTGCCAGCAGCTTCGGGGGGAGGGTTGCAGGGGCCAACGTCCTGACTTTC. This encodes CASSFGGRVAGANVLTF.

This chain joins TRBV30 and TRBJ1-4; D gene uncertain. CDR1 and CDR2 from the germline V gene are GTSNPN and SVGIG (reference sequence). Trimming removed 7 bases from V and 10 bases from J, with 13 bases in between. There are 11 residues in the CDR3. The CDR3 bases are TGTGCCTACCGAGGAGGAGGAAAACTGTTTTTT. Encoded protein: CAYRGGGKLFF.

DNA for the CDR3: TGTGCCACCAGTGTTGGGGGGAAAAGGCAGCCCCAGCATTTT. Translated, it gives CATSVGGKRQPQHF. The chain employs TRBV24-1 and TRBJ1-5, with D perhaps TRBD1 (5 bases). Germline-derived CDR1 and CDR2 are KGHDR and SFDVKD. The CDR3 runs to 14 residues. The V and J ends lost 5 bases and 7 bases respectively, with 14 bases between them.

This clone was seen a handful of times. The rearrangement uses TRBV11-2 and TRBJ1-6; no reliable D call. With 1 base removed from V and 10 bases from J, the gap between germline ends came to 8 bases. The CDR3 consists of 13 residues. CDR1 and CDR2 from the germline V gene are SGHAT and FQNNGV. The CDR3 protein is CASSLAQSSPLHF. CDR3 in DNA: TGTGCCAGCAGCTTAGCACAGTCCTCACCCCTCCACTTT.

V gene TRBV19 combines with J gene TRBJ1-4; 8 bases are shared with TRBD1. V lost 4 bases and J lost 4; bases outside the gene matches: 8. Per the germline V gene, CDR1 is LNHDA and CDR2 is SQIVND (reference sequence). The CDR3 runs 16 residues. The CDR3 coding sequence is TGTGCCAGTAGTAGACCCCGACAGGGGCTTAATGAAAAACTGTTTTTT. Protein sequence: CASSRPRQGLNEKLFF.

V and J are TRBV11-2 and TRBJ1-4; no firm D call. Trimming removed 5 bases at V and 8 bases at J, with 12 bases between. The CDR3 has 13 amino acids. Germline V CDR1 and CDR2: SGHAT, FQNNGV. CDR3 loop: CASSPDGREKLFF. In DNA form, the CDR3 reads TGTGCCAGCAGCCCCGACGGGAGGGAAAAACTGTTTTTT.

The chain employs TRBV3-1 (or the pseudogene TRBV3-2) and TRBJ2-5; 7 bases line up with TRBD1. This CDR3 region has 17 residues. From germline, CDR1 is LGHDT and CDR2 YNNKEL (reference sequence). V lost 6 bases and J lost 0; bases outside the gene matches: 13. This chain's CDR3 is CASRGNLQGKYQETQYF. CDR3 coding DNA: TGTGCCAGCAGAGGAAACCTACAGGGGAAGTACCAAGAGACCCAGTACTTC.

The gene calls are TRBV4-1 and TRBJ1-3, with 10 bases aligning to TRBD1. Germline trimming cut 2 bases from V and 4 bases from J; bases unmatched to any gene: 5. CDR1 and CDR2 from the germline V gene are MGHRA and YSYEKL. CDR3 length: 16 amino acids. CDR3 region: CASSQIGTGVGNTIYF. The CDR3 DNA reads TGCGCCAGCAGCCAAATAGGGACAGGGGTCGGAAACACCATATATTTT.

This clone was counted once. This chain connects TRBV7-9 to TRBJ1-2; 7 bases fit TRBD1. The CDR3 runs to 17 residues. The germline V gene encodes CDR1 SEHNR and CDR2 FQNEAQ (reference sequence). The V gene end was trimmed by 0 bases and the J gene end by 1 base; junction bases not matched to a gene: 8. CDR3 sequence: CASSLAGRDRVNYGYTF. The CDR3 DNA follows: TGTGCCAGCAGCTTAGCGGGTAGGGACAGAGTTAACTATGGCTACACCTTC.

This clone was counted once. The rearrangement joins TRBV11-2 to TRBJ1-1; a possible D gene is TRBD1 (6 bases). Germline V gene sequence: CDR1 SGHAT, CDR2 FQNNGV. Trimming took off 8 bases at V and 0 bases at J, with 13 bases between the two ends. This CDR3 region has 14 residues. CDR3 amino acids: CASRRGGLNTEAFF. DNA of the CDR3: TGTGCCAGCCGCCGAGGGGGTTTGAACACTGAAGCTTTCTTT.